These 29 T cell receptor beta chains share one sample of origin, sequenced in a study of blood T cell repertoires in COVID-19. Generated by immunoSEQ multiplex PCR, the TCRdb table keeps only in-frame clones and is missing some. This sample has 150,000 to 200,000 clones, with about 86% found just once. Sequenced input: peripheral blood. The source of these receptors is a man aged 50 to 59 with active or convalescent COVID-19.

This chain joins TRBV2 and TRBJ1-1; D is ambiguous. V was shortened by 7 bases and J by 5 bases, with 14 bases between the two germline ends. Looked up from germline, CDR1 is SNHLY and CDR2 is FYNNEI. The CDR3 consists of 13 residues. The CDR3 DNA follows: TGTGCCAGCACGAGAAGGTGGGAGACTGAAGCTTTCTTT. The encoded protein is CASTRRWETEAFF. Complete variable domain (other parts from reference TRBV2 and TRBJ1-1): EPEVTQTPSHQVTQMGQEVILRCVPISNHLYFYWYRQILGQKVEFLVSFYNNEISEKSEIFDDQFSVERPDGSNFTLKIRSTKLEDSAMYFCASTRRWETEAFFGQGTRLTVV.

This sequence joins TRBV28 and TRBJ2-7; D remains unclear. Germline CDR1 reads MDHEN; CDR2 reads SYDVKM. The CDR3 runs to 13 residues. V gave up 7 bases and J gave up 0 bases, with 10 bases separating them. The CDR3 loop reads CASIPQSSYEQYF. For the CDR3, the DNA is TGTGCCAGCATTCCCCAATCCTCCTACGAGCAGTACTTC.

The CDR3 DNA reads as TGTGCCAGCAGCCTGGGACAGGGTAATTCACCCCTCCACTTT. Its translation is CASSLGQGNSPLHF. The rearrangement links TRBV5-6 to TRBJ1-6; 9 bases map to TRBD1. The CDR3 runs to 14 residues. After removal of 4 bases from V and 6 bases from J, the junction contained 2 bases not matched to a gene. In germline, CDR1 is SGHDT, CDR2 YYEEEE.

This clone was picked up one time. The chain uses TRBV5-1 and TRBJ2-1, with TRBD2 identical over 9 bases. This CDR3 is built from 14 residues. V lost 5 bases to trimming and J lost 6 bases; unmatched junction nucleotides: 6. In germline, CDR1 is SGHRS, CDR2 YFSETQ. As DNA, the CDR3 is TGCGCCAGCAGACCTAGCGGGATTAGCAATGAGCAGTTCTTC. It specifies CASRPSGISNEQFF. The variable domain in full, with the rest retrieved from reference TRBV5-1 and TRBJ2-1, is KAGVTQTPRYLIKTRGQQVTLSCSPISGHRSVSWYQQTPGQGLQFLFEYFSETQRNKGNFPGRFSGRQFSNSRSEMNVSTLELGDSALYLCASRPSGISNEQFFGPGTRLTVL.

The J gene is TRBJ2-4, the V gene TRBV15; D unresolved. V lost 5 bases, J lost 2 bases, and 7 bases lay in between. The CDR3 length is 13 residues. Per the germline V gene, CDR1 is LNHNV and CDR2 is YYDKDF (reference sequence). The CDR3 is CATSGRSKNIQYF. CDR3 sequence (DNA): TGTGCCACCAGCGGGCGTTCCAAAAACATTCAGTACTTC.

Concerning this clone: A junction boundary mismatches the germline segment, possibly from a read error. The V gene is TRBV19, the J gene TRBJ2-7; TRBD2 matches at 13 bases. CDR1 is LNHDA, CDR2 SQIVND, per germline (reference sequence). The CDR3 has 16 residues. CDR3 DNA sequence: TGTGCCAGTAGTCCCGGACTAGCGGGAGCCTCCAACGAGCAGTACTTC. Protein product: CASSPGLAGASNEQYF. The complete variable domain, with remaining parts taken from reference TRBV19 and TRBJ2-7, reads DGGITQSPKYLFRKEGQNVTLSCEQNLNHDAMYWYRQDPGQGLRLIYYSQIVNDFQKGDIAEGYSVSREKKESFPLTVTSAQKNPTAFYLCASSPGLAGASNEQYFGPGTRLTVT.

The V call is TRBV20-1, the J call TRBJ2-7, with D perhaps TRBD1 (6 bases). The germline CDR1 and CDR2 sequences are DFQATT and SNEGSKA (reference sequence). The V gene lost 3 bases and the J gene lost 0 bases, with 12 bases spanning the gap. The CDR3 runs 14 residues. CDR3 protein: CSASRDKSSYEQYF. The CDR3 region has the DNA TGCAGTGCTAGTCGGGACAAGAGCTCCTACGAGCAGTACTTC.

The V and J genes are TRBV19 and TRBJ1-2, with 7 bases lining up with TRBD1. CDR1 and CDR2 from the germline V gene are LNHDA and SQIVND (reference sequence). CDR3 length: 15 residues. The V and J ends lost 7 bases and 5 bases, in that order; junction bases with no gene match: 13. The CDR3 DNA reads TGTGCCAGTACGTATCGACCGACAGGGAAATATGGCTACACCTTC. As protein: CASTYRPTGKYGYTF.

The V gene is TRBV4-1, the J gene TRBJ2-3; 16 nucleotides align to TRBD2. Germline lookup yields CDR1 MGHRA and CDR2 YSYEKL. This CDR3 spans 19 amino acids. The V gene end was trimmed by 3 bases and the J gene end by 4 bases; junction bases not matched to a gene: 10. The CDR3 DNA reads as TGCGCCAGCAGCCAGCCGGGACTAGCGGGGGGGTTTATATCAGATACGCAGTATTTT. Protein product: CASSQPGLAGGFISDTQYF.

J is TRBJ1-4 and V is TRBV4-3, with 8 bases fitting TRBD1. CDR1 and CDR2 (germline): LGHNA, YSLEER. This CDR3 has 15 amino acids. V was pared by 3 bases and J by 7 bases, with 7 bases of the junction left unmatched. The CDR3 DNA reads TGCGCCAGCAGCCACCGAACCCAGGGGGCTGAAAAACTGTTTTTT. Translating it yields CASSHRTQGAEKLFF.

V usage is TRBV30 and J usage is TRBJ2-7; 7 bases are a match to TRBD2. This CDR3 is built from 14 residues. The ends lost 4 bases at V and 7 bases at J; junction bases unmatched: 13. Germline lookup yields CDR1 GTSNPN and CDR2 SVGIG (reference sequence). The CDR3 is CAWKWASGISEQYF. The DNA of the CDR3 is TGTGCCTGGAAATGGGCCAGCGGGATATCTGAGCAGTACTTC.

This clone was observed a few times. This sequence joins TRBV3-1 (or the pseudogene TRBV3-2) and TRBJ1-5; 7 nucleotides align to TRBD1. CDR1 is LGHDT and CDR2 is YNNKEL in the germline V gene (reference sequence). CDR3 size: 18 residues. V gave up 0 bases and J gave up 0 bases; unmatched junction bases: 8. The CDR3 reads CASSQDPMGQPSNQPQHF. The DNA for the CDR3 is TGTGCCAGCAGCCAAGATCCGATGGGACAGCCTAGCAATCAGCCCCAGCATTTT.

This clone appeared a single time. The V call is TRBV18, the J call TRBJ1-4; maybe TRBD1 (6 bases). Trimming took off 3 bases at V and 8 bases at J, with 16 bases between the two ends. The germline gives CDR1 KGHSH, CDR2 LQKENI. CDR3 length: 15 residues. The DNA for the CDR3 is TGTGCCAGCTCACCCTCATGGCAGGGGAACGAAAAACTGTTTTTT. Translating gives CASSPSWQGNEKLFF.

CDR3 DNA: TGTGCCAGCAGCTTAGGGACAGGGGAAAAATCACCCCTCCACTTT. This translates into CASSLGTGEKSPLHF. The chain is built from TRBV7-2 and TRBJ1-6; TRBD1 matches at 9 bases. The CDR3 contains 15 residues. V lost 1 base, J lost 10 bases, and 5 bases stayed unmatched. In germline, CDR1 is SGHTA, CDR2 FQGNSA.

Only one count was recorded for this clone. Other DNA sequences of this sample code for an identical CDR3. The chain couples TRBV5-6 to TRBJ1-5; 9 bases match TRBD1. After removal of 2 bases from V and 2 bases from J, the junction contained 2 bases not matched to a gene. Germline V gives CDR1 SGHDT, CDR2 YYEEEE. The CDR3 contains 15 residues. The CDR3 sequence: CASSLQGAGNQPQHF. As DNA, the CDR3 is TGTGCCAGCAGCTTACAGGGGGCCGGCAATCAGCCCCAGCATTTT.

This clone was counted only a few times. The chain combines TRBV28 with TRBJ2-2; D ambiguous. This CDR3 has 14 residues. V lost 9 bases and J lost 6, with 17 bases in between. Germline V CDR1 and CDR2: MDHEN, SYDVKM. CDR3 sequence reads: CASHPPLRAGELFF. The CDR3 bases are TGTGCCAGTCACCCCCCCCTCCGGGCCGGGGAGCTGTTTTTT.

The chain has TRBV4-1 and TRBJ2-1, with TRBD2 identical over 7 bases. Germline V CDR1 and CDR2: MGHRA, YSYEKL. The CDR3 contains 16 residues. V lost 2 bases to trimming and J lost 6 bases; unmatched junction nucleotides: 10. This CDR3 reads CASSQPSGRVPNEQFF. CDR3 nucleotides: TGCGCCAGCAGCCAACCGTCGGGGAGGGTCCCCAATGAGCAGTTCTTC.

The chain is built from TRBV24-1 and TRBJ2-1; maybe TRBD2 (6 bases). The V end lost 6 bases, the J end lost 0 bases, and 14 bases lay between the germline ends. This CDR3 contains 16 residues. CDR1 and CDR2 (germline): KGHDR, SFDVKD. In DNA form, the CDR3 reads TGTGCCACCAGTCCAAGTGGGGGAGGCTCCTACAATGAGCAGTTCTTC. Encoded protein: CATSPSGGGSYNEQFF.

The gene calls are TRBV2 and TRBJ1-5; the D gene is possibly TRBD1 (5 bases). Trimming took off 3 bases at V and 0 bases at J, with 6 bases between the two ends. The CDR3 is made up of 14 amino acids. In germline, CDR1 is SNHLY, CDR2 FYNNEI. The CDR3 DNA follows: TGTGCCAGCAGTGAGGGGGGTAGCAATCAGCCCCAGCATTTT. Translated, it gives CASSEGGSNQPQHF.

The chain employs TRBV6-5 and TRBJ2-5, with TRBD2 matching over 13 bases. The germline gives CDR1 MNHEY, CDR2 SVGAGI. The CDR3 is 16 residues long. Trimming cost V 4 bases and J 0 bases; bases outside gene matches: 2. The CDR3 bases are TGTGCCAGCAGTTGGGGACTAGCGGGGCACCAAGAGACCCAGTACTTC. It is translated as CASSWGLAGHQETQYF.

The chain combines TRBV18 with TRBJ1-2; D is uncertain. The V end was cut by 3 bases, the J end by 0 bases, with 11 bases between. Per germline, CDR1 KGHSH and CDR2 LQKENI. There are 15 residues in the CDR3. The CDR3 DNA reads TGTGCCAGCTCACCCTCCGGGTCATCTAACTATGGCTACACCTTC. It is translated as CASSPSGSSNYGYTF.

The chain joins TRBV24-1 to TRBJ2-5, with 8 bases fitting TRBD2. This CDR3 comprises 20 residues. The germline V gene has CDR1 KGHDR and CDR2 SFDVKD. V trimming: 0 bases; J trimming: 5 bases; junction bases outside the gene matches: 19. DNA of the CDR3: TGTGCCACCAGTGATTTGCTAGTCTTAATGAGCAGCGGGAGTTTGGAGACCCAGTACTTC. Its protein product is CATSDLLVLMSSGSLETQYF.

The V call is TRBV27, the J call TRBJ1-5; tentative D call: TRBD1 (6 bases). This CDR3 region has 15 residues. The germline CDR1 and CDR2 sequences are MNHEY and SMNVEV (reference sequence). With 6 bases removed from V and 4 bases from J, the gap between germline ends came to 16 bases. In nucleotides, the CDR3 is TGTGCCAGCAGCCCCCGTGACAGGAGGAATCAGCCCCAGCATTTT. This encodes CASSPRDRRNQPQHF.

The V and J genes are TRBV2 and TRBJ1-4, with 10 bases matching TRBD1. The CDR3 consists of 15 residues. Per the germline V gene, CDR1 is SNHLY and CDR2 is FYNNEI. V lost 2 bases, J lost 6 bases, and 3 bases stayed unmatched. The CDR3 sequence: CASSERTGGYEKLFF. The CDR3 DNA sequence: TGTGCCAGCAGTGAAAGGACAGGGGGTTATGAAAAACTGTTTTTT.

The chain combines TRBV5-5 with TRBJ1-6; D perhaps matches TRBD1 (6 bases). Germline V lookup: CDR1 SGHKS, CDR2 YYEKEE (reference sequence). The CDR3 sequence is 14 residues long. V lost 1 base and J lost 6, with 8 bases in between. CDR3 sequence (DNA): TGTGCCAGCAGCTTGCAGGGGAGTAATTCACCCCTCCACTTT. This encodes CASSLQGSNSPLHF.

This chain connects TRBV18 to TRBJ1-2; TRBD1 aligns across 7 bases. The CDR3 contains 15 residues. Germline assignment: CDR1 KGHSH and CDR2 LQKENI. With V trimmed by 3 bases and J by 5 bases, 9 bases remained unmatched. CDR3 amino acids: CASSPTQGKLYGYTF. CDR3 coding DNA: TGTGCCAGCTCACCTACACAGGGGAAGCTGTATGGCTACACCTTC.

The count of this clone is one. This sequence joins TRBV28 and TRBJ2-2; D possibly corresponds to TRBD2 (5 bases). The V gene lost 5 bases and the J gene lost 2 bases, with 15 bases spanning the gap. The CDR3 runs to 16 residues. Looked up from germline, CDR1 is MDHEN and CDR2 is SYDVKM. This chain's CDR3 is CASSPNTRTNTGELFF. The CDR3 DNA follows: TGTGCCAGCAGTCCTAACACGAGGACTAACACCGGGGAGCTGTTTTTT.

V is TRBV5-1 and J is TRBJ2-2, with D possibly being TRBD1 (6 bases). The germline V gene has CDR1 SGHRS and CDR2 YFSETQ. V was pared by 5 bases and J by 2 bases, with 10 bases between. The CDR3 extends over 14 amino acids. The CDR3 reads CASSPGHNTGELFF. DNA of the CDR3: TGCGCCAGCAGTCCGGGACATAACACCGGGGAGCTGTTTTTT. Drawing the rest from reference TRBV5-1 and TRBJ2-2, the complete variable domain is KAGVTQTPRYLIKTRGQQVTLSCSPISGHRSVSWYQQTPGQGLQFLFEYFSETQRNKGNFPGRFSGRQFSNSRSEMNVSTLELGDSALYLCASSPGHNTGELFFGEGSRLTVL.

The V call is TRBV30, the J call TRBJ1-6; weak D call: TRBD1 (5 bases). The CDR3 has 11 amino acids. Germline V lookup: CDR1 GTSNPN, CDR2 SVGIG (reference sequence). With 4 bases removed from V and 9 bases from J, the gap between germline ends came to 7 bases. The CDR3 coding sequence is TGTGCCTGGATCGGGGGTTCACCCCTCCACTTT. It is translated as CAWIGGSPLHF.